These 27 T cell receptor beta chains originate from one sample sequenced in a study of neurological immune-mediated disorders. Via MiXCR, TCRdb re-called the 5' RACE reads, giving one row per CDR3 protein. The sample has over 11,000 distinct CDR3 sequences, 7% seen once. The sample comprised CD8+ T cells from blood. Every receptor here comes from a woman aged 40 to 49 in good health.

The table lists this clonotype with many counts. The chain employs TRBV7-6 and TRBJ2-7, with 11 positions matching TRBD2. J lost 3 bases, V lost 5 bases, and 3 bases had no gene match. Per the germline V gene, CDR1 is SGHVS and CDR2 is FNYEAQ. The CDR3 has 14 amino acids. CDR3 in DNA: TGTGCCAGCAGCGCACTAGCGGGGGTCTACGAGCAGTACTTC. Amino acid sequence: CASSALAGVYEQYF.

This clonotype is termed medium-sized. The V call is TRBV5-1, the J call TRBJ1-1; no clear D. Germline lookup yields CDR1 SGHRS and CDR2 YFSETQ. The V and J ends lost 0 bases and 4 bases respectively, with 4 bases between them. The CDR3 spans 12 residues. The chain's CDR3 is CASSLGSTEAFF. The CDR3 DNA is TGCGCCAGCAGCTTGGGGAGCACTGAAGCTTTCTTT.

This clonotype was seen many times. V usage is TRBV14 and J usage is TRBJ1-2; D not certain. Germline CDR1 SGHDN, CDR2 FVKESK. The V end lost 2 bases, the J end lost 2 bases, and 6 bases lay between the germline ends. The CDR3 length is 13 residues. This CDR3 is CASSQIRNYGYTF. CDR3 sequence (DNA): TGTGCCAGCAGCCAAATAAGAAACTATGGCTACACCTTC.

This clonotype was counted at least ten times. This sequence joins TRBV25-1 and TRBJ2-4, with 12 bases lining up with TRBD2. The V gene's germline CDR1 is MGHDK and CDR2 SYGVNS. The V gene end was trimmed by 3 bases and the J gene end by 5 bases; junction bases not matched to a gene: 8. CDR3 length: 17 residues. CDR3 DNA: TGTGCCAGCAGTGACCCCTGGACTAGCGGGGCCCAAAACATTCAGTACTTC. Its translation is CASSDPWTSGAQNIQYF.

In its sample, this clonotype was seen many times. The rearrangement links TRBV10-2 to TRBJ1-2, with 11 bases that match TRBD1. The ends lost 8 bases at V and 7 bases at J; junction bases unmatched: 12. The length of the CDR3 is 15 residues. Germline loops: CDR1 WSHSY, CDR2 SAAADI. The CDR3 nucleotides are TGCGCCAGCTTAGACCCTGGACAGGGGGCTTCTGGCTACACCTTC. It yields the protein CASLDPGQGASGYTF.

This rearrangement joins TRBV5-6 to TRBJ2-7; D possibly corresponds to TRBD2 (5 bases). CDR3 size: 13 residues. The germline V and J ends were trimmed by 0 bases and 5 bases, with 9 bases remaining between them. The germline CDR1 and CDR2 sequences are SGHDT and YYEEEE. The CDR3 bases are TGTGCCAGCAGCTTGGGGAGCGGCGACGAGCAGTACTTC. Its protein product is CASSLGSGDEQYF. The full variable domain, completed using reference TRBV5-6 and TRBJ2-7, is DAGVTQSPTHLIKTRGQQVTLRCSPKSGHDTVSWYQQALGQGPQFIFQYYEEEERQRGNFPDRFSGHQFPNYSSELNVNALLLGDSALYLCASSLGSGDEQYFGPGTRLTVT.

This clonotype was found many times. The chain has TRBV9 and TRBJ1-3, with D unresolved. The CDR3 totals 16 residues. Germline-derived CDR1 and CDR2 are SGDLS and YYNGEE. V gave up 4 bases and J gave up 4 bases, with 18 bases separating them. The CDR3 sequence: CASSSPEGKMGNTIYF. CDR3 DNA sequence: TGTGCCAGCAGCTCCCCGGAGGGCAAAATGGGAAACACCATATATTTT.

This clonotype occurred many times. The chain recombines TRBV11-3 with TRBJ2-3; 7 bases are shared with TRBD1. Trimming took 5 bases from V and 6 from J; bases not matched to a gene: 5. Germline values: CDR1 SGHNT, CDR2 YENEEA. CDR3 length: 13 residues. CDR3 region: CASSDRVFDTQYF. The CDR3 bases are TGTGCCAGCAGCGACAGGGTTTTCGATACGCAGTATTTT.

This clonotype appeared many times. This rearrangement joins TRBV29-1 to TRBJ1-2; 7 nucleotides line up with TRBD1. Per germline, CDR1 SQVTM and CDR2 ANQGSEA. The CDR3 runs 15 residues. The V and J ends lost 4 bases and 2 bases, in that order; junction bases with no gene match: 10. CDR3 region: CSVALAGGSNYGYTF. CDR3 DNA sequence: TGCAGCGTTGCGTTGGCAGGGGGGTCAAACTATGGCTACACCTTC.

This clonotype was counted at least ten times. The CDR3 bases are TGTGCCAGCAGTGGACAGGGAACGTACGAGCAGTACTTC. Translated: CASSGQGTYEQYF. The genes are TRBV28 and TRBJ2-7; 8 bases fit TRBD1. The V gene's germline CDR1 is MDHEN and CDR2 SYDVKM. Trimming at V came to 5 bases and at J to 4 bases, leaving 4 bases not matched to a gene. The CDR3 is 13 residues long.

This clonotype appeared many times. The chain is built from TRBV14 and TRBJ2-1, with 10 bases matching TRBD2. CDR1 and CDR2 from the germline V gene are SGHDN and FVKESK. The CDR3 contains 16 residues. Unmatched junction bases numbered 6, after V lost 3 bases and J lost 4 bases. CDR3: CASSHSSGRWYNEQFF. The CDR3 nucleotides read TGTGCCAGCAGCCACTCTAGCGGGAGATGGTACAATGAGCAGTTCTTC.

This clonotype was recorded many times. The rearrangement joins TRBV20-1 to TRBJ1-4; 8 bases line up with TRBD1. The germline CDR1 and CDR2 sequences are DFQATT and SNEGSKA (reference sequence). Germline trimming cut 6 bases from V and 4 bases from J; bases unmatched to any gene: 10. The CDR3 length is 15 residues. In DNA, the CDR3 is TGCAGTGCCCCGAACAGGGGGTATGGTAATGAAAAACTGTTTTTT. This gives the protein CSAPNRGYGNEKLFF.

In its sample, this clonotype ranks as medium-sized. The CDR3 reads CSARTVSSYEQYF. The DNA of the CDR3 is TGCAGTGCTCGGACGGTGAGCTCCTACGAGCAGTACTTC. V and J are TRBV20-1 and TRBJ2-7; no clear D gene. The CDR3 is made up of 13 amino acids. Trimming removed 5 bases at V and 0 bases at J, with 11 bases between. The germline V gene encodes CDR1 DFQATT and CDR2 SNEGSKA (reference sequence).

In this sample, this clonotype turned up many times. The CDR3: CASVLFRTSIRETQYF. The CDR3 DNA reads TGTGCCAGCGTACTATTTCGGACTAGTATACGAGAGACCCAGTACTTC. This chain uses TRBV7-2 with TRBJ2-5; TRBD2 matches 7 bases. J lost 4 bases, V lost 8 bases, and 16 bases had no gene match. The CDR3 runs 16 residues. The V gene's germline CDR1 is SGHTA and CDR2 FQGNSA.

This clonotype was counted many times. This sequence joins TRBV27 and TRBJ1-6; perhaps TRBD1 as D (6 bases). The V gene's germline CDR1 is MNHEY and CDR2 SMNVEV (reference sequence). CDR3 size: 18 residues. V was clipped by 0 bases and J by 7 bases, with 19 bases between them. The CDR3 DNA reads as TGTGCCAGCAGTTTATCGCCCTTAGGGCAGGGGATCAATTCACCCCTCCACTTT. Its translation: CASSLSPLGQGINSPLHF.

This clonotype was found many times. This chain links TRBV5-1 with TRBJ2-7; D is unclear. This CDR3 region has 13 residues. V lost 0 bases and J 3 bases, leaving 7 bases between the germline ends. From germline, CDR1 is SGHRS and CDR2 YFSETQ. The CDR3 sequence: CASSLDSYYEQYF. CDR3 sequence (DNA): TGCGCCAGCAGCTTGGACAGCTACTACGAGCAGTACTTC.

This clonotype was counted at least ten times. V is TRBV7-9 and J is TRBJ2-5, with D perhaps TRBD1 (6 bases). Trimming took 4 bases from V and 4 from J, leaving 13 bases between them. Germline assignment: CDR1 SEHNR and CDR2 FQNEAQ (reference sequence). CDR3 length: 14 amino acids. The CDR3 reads CASSSTGSRETQYF. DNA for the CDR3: TGTGCCAGCAGCTCGACAGGTTCCCGAGAGACCCAGTACTTC.

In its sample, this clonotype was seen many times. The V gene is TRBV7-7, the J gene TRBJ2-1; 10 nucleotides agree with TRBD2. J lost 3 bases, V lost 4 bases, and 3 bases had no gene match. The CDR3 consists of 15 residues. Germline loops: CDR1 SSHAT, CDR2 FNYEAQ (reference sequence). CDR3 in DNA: TGTGCCAGCAGCTCGGGACTAGCGAGCTACAATGAGCAGTTCTTC. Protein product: CASSSGLASYNEQFF.

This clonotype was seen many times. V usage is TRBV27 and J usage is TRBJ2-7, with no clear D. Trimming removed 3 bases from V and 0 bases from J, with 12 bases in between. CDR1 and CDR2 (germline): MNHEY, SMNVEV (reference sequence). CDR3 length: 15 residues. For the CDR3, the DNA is TGTGCCAGCAGTTTGGCCGGTGTGAGCTCCTACGAGCAGTACTTC. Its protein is CASSLAGVSSYEQYF.

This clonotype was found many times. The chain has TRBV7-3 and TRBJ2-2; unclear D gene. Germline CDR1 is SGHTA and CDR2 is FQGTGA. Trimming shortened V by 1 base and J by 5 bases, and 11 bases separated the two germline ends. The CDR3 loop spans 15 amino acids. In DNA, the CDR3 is TGTGCCAGCAGCTTAAGCCACGACGGAACCGGGGAGCTGTTTTTT. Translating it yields CASSLSHDGTGELFF.

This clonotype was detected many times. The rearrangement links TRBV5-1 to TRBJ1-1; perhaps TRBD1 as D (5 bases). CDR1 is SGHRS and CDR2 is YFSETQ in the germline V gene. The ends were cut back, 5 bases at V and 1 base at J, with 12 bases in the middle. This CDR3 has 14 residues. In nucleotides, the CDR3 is TGCGCCAGCAGGCCAGGGTGGGAGAACACTGAAGCTTTCTTT. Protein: CASRPGWENTEAFF.

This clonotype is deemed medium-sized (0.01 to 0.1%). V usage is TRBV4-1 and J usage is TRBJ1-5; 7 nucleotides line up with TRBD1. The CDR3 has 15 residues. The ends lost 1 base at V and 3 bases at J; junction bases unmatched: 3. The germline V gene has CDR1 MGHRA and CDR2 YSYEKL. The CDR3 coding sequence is TGCGCCAGCAGCCAAGGCACAGGGGTCAATCAGCCCCAGCATTTT. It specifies CASSQGTGVNQPQHF.

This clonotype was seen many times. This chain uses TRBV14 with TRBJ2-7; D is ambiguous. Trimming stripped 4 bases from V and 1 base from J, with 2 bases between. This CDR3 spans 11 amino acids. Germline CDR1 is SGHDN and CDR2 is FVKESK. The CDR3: CASSLSYEQYF. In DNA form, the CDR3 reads TGTGCCAGCAGCCTTTCCTACGAGCAGTACTTC.

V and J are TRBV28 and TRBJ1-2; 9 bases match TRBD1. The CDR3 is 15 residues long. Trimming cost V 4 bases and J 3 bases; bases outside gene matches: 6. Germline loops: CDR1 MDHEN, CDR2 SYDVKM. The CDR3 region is CASSWGQGMDYGYTF. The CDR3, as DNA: TGTGCCAGCAGTTGGGGACAGGGTATGGACTATGGCTACACCTTC.

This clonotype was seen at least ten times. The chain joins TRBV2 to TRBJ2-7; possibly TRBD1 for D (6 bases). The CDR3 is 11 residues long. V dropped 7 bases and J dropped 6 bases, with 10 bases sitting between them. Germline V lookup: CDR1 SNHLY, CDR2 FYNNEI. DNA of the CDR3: TGTGCCAGCATGGGGGCGTCCGAGCAGTACTTC. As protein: CASMGASEQYF.

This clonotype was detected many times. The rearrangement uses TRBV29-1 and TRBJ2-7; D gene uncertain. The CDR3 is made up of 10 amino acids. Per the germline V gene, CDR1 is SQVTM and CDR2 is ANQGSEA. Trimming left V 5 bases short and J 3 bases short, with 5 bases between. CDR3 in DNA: TGCAGCGTTCTGGGCTACGAGCAGTACTTC. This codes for CSVLGYEQYF.

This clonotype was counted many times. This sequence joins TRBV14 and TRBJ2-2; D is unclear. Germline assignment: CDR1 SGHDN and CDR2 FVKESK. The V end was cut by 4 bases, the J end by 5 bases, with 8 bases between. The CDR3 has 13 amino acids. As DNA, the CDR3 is TGTGCCAGCAGCCTTACAGCTACCGGGGAGCTGTTTTTT. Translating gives CASSLTATGELFF.